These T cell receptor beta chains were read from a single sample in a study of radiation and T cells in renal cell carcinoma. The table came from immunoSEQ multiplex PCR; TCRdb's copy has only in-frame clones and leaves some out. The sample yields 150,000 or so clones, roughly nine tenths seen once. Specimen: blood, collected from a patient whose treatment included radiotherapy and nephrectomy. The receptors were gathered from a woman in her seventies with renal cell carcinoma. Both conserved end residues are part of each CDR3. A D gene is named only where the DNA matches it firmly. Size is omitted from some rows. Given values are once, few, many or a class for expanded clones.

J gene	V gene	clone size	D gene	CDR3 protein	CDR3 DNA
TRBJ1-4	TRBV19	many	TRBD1	CASRRQGTNEKLFF	TGTGCCAGTAGGAGACAGGGGACTAATGAAAAACTGTTTTTT
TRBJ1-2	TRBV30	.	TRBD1	CAWSEDRGRYGYTF	TGTGCCTGGAGCGAGGACAGGGGACGGTATGGCTACACCTTC
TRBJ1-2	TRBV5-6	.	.	CASSLAGRRSRNYGYTF	TGTGCCAGCAGCTTGGCCGGGAGGCGCTCCAGGAACTATGGCTACACCTTC
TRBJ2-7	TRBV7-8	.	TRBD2	CASSYSRVAGGTVYEQYF	TGTGCCAGCAGCTACTCCCGAGTAGCGGGGGGTACCGTCTACGAGCAGTACTTC
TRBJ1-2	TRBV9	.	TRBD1	CASSAETGGAWYGYTF	TGTGCCAGCAGCGCGGAGACAGGGGGCGCGTGGTATGGCTACACCTTC
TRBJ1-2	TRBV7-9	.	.	CASSLVRDNYGYTF	TGTGCCAGCAGCTTGGTGCGGGATAACTATGGCTACACCTTC
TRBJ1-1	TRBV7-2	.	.	CASSFSPGTSEAFF	TGTGCCAGCAGCTTTTCTCCAGGGACCTCAGAAGCTTTCTTT
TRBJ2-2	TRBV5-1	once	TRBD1	CASSWGDRDAGELFF	TGCGCCAGCAGCTGGGGGGACAGGGATGCCGGGGAGCTGTTTTTT
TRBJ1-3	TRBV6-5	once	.	CASRQTGTFGNTIYF	TGTGCCAGCAGACAAACCGGGACCTTCGGAAACACCATATATTTT
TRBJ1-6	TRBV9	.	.	CASSVERPGGNSPLHF	TGTGCCAGCAGCGTAGAGAGGCCCGGCGGGAATTCACCCCTCCACTTT
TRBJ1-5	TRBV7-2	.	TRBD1	CASSPSRTGVLNQPQHF	TGTGCCAGCAGCCCCTCCCGGACAGGAGTACTCAATCAGCCCCAGCATTTT
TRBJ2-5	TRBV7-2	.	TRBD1	CASSLEGALKTQYF	TGTGCCAGCAGCTTAGAGGGGGCGCTAAAGACCCAGTACTTC
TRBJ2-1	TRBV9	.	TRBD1	CASSDSGTGAWTEQFF	TGTGCCAGCAGCGACTCCGGGACAGGGGCCTGGACTGAGCAGTTCTTC
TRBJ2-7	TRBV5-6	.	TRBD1	CASSLGWTGGSYEQYF	TGTGCCAGCAGCTTAGGTTGGACAGGGGGATCCTACGAGCAGTACTTC
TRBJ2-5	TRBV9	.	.	CASSALPGTKTQYF	TGTGCCAGCAGCGCCCTCCCAGGGACGAAGACCCAGTACTTC
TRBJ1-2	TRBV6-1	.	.	CASSPYEGYTF	TGTGCCAGCAGTCCATACGAGGGCTACACCTTC
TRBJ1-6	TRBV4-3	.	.	CASRSDRLGNSPLHF	TGCGCCAGCAGGTCAGACAGGTTGGGTAATTCACCCCTCCACTTT
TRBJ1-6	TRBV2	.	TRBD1	CASRPTPGGGSPLHF	TGTGCCAGCAGGCCCACCCCAGGGGGCGGTTCACCCCTCCACTTT
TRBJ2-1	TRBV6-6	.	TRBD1	CASSTTGGGYNEQFF	TGTGCCAGCAGTACGACAGGGGGCGGCTACAATGAGCAGTTCTTC
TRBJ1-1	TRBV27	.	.	CASSKQGNTEAFF	TGTGCCAGCAGTAAACAAGGGAACACTGAAGCTTTCTTT
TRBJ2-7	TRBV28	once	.	CASSLWQGYEQYF	TGTGCCAGCAGTTTATGGCAGGGCTACGAGCAGTACTTC
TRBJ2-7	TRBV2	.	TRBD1	CASSEGQGASEQYF	TGTGCCAGCAGCGAGGGACAGGGGGCGAGTGAGCAGTACTTC
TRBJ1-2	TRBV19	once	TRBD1	CASSLLPGQLNYGYTF	TGTGCCAGTAGTCTACTACCGGGACAGTTAAACTATGGCTACACCTTC
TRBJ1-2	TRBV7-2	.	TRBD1	CASSRDRVLSGYTF	TGTGCCAGCAGCCGGGACAGGGTTCTCTCTGGCTACACCTTC
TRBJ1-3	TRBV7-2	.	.	CASSRATGNTIYF	TGTGCCAGCAGCCGGGCGACTGGAAACACCATATATTTT
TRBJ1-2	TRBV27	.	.	CASRQQGVGGYTF	TGTGCCAGCAGGCAACAGGGTGTTGGTGGCTACACCTTC